This T cell receptor (beta chain) appears in the sequencing data of a study of radiotherapy plus CTLA-4 blockade in lung cancer (dated 2018 in TCRdb). Broadly, across the study: Among the enrolled patients, approximately 17% had an objective response, and 31% reached disease control. Points the paper makes about the study in general: After treatment with radiotherapy and ipilimumab, TCR clones that originated in tumors expanded in peripheral blood. Increased serum interferon-beta after radiation, together with early dynamic changes in blood T cell clones, were reported to be the strongest predictors of response.

The study evaluated CTLA-4 blockade (ipilimumab) given together with focal radiation therapy in patients who had chemo-refractory metastatic non-small-cell lung cancer. Library preparation used the immunoSEQ multiplex PCR assay. Entries here come from immuneACCESS through TCRdb and include only in-frame sequences with V and J called. Some clones fail to appear in such tables; in the studies checked, an unresolved V gene covers under half of the shortfall, and the cause of the remainder is unknown. In all, the sample holds about 49,000 clones, and roughly 85% of those were seen once. 25% to 30% of the sample goes to the ten largest clones. Reading from cysteine to phenylalanine, the CDR3 counts 17 amino acids. The read is trimmed to its CDR3 DNA, 51 bases read in frame from base 1. For CDR1 and CDR2, the germline V gene lists ENHRY and SYGVKD. V is clipped by 8 bases and J by 2 bases, and the sequence between their germline boundaries is 22 bases long.

As to this clone: Its antigen is not yet known. Qualities for individual bases were not recorded, and no much larger clone is one base off.

The receptor was isolated from a human donor with non-small cell lung cancer whose response to radiotherapy plus ipilimumab could not be evaluated. The sequence joins TRBV10-3 to TRBJ2-1; perhaps TRBD2 is the D gene, with 5 bases matching. The sequenced sample was peripheral blood, obtained from a patient treated with radiotherapy plus ipilimumab. The nucleotide sequence is TGTGCCATCTCTAAAGACCCCTGGCTAGCAGCCTACAATGAGCAGTTCTTC. Its coded protein is CAISKDPWLAAYNEQFF.